This passage covers 17 T cell receptor beta chains from one sample sequenced in a study of CXCR3-negative and CXCR3-positive naive CD8 T cells. The libraries of TRB cDNA were prepared using 5' RACE with UMI labels. From the 5' RACE reads, TCRdb lists one entry per CDR3 protein and no DNA. This listing includes tens of thousands of distinct CDR3 sequences. The sequenced material came from naive CXCR3- CD8+ T cells from blood. Specified subset: CD45RO-CCR7+CD27+CD95- naive CD8+ T cells lacking CXCR3 (TNR3-). The receptors stem from a human donor in good health. Some clones in this sample may be carry-over from other donors' samples.

This chain uses TRBV7-6 with TRBJ2-1. The CDR3 length is 14 residues. Per the germline V gene, CDR1 is SGHVS and CDR2 is FNYEAQ. CDR3 sequence: CASSLNVKPDEQFF.

The gene calls are TRBV29-1 and TRBJ2-3; TCRdb's D call of TRBD2 is untestable without DNA. CDR1 and CDR2 from the germline V gene are SQVTM and ANQGSEA. This CDR3 is 17 amino acids long. This chain's CDR3 is CSVEGLAGVSLGDTQYF.

The J gene is TRBJ1-6, the V gene TRBV18; there is no DNA to check the TCRdb D call of TRBD1. This CDR3 comprises 15 residues. Germline V gene sequence: CDR1 KGHSH, CDR2 LQKENI. The CDR3 loop is CASSPGQGVLSPLHF.

V and J are TRBV14 and TRBJ2-5. CDR1 SGHDN and CDR2 FVKESK come from the germline V gene. The CDR3 length is 13 residues. This CDR3 reads CASSQDRSGSQYF.

J is TRBJ1-2 and V is TRBV20-1; the D call of TRBD1 rests on TCRdb alone, since no DNA is present to check it. Germline V gene data show CDR1 as DFQATT and CDR2 as SNEGSKA (reference sequence). The CDR3 has 13 residues. The CDR3 sequence: CSAGDPTAQGYTF.

The rearrangement joins TRBV20-1 to TRBJ2-5; the TCRdb call, TRBD2, lacks DNA for checking. The CDR3 loop spans 14 amino acids. The germline V gene has CDR1 DFQATT and CDR2 SNEGSKA (reference sequence). CDR3 sequence: CSAIGLAGVETQYF.

The chain is built from TRBV4-3 and TRBJ2-1. The CDR3 is 12 residues long. The germline CDR1 and CDR2 sequences are LGHNA and YSLEER. The CDR3 loop reads CASSQGTTEQFF.

The V gene is TRBV7-2, the J gene TRBJ1-1. Germline assignment: CDR1 SGHTA and CDR2 FQGNSA. CDR3 length: 14 amino acids. This CDR3 reads CASSLAVWQSEAFF.

This sequence joins TRBV6-5 and TRBJ2-7; the TCRdb call, TRBD2, lacks DNA for checking. CDR1 and CDR2 (germline): MNHEY, SVGAGI. This CDR3 has 14 amino acids. The CDR3: CASSLRERGYEQYF.

This chain connects TRBV2 to TRBJ2-5; TCRdb reports TRBD2, a call that lacks DNA to check it against. This CDR3 region has 15 residues. The germline V gene has CDR1 SNHLY and CDR2 FYNNEI. CDR3 loop: CASSRTSGLQETQYF.

The chain joins TRBV6-2 or TRBV6-3 to TRBJ1-5. There are 14 residues in the CDR3. CDR1 is MNHEY and CDR2 is SVGEGT in the germline V gene. This chain's CDR3 is CATERDPENQPQHF.

The chain uses TRBV20-1 and TRBJ1-3. CDR1 and CDR2 from the germline V gene are DFQATT and SNEGSKA (reference sequence). CDR3 size: 14 residues. CDR3 region: CSARAQISGNTIYF.

The chain links TRBV20-1 to TRBJ2-1; no DNA is available, so the TRBD2 call from TCRdb remains unchecked. The CDR3 extends over 15 amino acids. Per the germline V gene, CDR1 is DFQATT and CDR2 is SNEGSKA (reference sequence). The CDR3: CSACSISGRADEQFF.

The chain couples TRBV11-2 to TRBJ2-7; TCRdb's assignment of TRBD1 cannot be checked, as there is no DNA. This CDR3 is 14 amino acids long. Germline CDR1 and CDR2: SGHAT and FQNNGV. The CDR3 loop is CASSLTGFSYEQYF. Combining the CDR3 with reference TRBV11-2 and TRBJ2-7 gives the whole variable domain EAGVAQSPRYKIIEKRQSVAFWCNPISGHATLYWYQQILGQGPKLLIQFQNNGVVDDSQLPKDRFSAERLKGVDSTLKIQPAKLEDSAVYLCASSLTGFSYEQYFGPGTRLTVT.

The genes are TRBV28 and TRBJ2-7; TCRdb gives TRBD1 as the D gene, but with no DNA this cannot be confirmed. The CDR3 contains 13 residues. In germline, CDR1 is MDHEN, CDR2 SYDVKM. The CDR3 region is CASSLGQIYEQYF. Complete variable domain (other parts from reference TRBV28 and TRBJ2-7): DVKVTQSSRYLVKRTGEKVFLECVQDMDHENMFWYRQDPGLGLRLIYFSYDVKMKEKGDIPEGYSVSREKKERFSLILESASTNQTSMYLCASSLGQIYEQYFGPGTRLTVT.

The chain has TRBV6-5 and TRBJ2-7; TCRdb selects TRBD1, and the lack of DNA leaves this call unchecked. This CDR3 spans 14 amino acids. CDR1 is MNHEY, CDR2 SVGAGI, per germline. CDR3: CASSYLGQGHEQYF.

This rearrangement joins TRBV20-1 to TRBJ1-5; the D gene TCRdb calls, TRBD1, cannot be checked with no DNA. The CDR3 consists of 15 residues. Germline V CDR1 and CDR2: DFQATT, SNEGSKA (reference sequence). CDR3 in amino acids: CSARSTGTLNQPQHF.